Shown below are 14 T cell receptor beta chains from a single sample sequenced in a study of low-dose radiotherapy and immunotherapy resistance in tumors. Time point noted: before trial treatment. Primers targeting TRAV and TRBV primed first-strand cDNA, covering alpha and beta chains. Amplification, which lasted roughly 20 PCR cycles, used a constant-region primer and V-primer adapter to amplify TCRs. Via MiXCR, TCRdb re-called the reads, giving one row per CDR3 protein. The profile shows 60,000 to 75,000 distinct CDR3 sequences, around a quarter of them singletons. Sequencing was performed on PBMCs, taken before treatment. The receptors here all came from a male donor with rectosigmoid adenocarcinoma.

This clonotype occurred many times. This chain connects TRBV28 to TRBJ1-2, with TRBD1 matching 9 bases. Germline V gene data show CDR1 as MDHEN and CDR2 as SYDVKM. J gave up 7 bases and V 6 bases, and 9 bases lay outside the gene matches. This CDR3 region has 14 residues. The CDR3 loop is CASSRTDRGFGYTF. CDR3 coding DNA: TGTGCCAGCAGCAGAACGGACAGGGGATTTGGCTACACCTTC.

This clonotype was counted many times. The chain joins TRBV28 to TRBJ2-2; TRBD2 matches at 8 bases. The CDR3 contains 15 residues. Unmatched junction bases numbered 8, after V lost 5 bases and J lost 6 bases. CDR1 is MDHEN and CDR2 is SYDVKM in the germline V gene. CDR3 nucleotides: TGTGCCAGCAGTCTGGGAGCGGGGGCCCCCGGGGAGCTGTTTTTT. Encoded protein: CASSLGAGAPGELFF. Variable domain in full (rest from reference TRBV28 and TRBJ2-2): DVKVTQSSRYLVKRTGEKVFLECVQDMDHENMFWYRQDPGLGLRLIYFSYDVKMKEKGDIPEGYSVSREKKERFSLILESASTNQTSMYLCASSLGAGAPGELFFGEGSRLTVL.

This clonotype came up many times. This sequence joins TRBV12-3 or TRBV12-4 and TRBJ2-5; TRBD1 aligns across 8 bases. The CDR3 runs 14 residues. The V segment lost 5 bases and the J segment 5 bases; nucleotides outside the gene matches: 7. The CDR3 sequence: CASSVQGVRETQYF. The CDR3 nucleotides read TGTGCCAGCAGTGTACAGGGGGTGCGGGAGACCCAGTACTTC.

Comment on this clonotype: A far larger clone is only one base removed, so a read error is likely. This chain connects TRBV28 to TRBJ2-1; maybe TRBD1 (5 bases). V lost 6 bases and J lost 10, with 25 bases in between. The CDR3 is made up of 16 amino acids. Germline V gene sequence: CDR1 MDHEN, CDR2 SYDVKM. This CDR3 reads CASRRWNRRLTYEQFF. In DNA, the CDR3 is TGTGCCAGCAGACGCTGGAACAGGCGATTAACCTACGAGCAGTTCTTC.

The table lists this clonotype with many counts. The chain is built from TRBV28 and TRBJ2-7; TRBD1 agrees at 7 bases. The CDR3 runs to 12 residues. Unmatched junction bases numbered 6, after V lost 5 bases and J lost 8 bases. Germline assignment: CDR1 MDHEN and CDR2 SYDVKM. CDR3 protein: CASSVNRGQQYF. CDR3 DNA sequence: TGTGCCAGCAGTGTGAACAGGGGACAGCAGTACTTC.

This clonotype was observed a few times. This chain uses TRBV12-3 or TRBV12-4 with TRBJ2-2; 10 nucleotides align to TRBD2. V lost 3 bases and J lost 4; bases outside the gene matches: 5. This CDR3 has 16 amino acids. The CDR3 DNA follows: TGTGCCAGCAGTTTGCGTAGCGGGGGGAGCACCGGGGAGCTGTTTTTT. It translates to CASSLRSGGSTGELFF.

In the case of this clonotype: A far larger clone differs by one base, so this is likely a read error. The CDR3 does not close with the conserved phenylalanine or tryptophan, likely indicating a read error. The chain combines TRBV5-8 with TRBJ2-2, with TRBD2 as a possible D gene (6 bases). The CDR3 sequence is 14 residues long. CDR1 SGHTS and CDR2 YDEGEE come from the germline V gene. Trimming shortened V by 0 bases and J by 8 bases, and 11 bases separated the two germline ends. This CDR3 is CASSLVGGRGELFS. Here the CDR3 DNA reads TGTGCCAGCAGCTTGGTGGGAGGTCGAGGGGAGCTGTTTTCT.

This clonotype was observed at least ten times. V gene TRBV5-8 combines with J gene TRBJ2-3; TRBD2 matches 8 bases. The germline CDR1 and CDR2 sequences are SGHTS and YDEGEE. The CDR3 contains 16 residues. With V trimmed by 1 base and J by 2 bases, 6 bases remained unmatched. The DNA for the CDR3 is TGTGCCAGCAGCTTGCGAGCGGGGGATAACACAGATACGCAGTATTTT. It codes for CASSLRAGDNTDTQYF.

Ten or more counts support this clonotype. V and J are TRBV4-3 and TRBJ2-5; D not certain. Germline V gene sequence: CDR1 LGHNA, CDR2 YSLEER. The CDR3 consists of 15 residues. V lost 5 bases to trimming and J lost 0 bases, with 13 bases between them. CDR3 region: CASSERVADQETQYF. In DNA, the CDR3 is TGCGCCAGCAGCGAAAGGGTGGCAGACCAAGAGACCCAGTACTTC.

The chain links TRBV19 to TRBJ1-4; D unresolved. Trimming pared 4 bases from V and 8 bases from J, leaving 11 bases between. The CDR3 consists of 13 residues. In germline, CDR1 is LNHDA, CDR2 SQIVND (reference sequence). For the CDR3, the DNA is TGTGCCAGTAGTACCGTGGAGCGGGAAAAACTGTTTTTT. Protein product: CASSTVEREKLFF.

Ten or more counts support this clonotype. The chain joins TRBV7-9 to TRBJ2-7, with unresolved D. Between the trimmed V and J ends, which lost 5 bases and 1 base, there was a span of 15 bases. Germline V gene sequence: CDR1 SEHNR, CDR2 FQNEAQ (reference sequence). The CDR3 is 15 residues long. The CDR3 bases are TGTGCCAGCAGCGCCTCGGCGGCCGGGTCCTACGAGCAGTACTTC. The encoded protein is CASSASAAGSYEQYF.

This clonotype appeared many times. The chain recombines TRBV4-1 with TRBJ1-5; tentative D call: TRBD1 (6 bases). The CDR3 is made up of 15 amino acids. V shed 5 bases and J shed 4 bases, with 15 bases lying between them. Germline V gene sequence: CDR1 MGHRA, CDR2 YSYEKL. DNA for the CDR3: TGCGCCAGCAGCTCGTTACAGGGAGGAAATCAGCCCCAGCATTTT. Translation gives CASSSLQGGNQPQHF.

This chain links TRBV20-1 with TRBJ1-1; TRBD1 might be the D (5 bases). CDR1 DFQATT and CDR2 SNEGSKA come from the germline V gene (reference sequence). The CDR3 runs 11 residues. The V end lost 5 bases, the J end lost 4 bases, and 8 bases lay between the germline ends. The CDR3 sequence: CSAYDSTEAFF. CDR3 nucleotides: TGCAGTGCTTACGACAGCACTGAAGCTTTCTTT.

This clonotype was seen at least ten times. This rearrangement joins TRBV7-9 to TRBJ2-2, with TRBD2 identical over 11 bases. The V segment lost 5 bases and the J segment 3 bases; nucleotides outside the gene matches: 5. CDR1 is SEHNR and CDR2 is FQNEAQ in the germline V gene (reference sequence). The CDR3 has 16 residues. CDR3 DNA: TGTGCCAGCAGCCCTAGACTAGCGGGATACACCGGGGAGCTGTTTTTT. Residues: CASSPRLAGYTGELFF. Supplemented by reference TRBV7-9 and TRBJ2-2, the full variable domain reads DTGVSQNPRHKITKRGQNVTFRCDPISEHNRLYWYRQTLGQGPEFLTYFQNEAQLEKSRLLSDRFSAERPKGSFSTLEIQRTEQGDSAMYLCASSPRLAGYTGELFFGEGSRLTVL.